One and the same sample provided the 9 T cell receptor beta chains below, sequenced in a study of cytomegalovirus exposure and HLA in healthy donors. PCR used 60 Vbeta primers and 13 Jbeta primers. Clones were sequenced by immunoSEQ multiplex PCR, and TCRdb holds only the in-frame ones, with some missing. The sample has about 240,000 clones; roughly four fifths are singletons. What was sequenced was PBMCs. The receptors come from a woman aged 55-70 years in good health and CMV-seropositive.

The chain is built from TRBV4-1 and TRBJ1-1; D is undetermined. The ends were cut back, 0 bases at V and 5 bases at J, with 7 bases in the middle. The CDR3 contains 13 residues. The germline gives CDR1 MGHRA, CDR2 YSYEKL. The CDR3 loop is CASSQEGGTEAFF. The CDR3 DNA sequence: TGCGCCAGCAGCCAAGAGGGAGGGACTGAAGCTTTCTTT.

The chain links TRBV4-1 to TRBJ1-6; unclear D gene. The V gene lost 6 bases and the J gene lost 9 bases, with 21 bases spanning the gap. Germline V gene data show CDR1 as MGHRA and CDR2 as YSYEKL. The CDR3 runs to 16 residues. The CDR3 region is CASRKENADPRSPLHF. CDR3 in DNA: TGCGCCAGCAGGAAGGAAAACGCGGATCCTCGTTCACCCCTCCACTTT.

V is TRBV28 and J is TRBJ2-7; 11 positions agree with TRBD2. CDR1 is MDHEN, CDR2 SYDVKM, per germline. V lost 3 bases to trimming and J lost 6 bases; unmatched junction nucleotides: 7. The CDR3 length is 15 residues. CDR3 residues: CASSLIAGGPSEQYF. Here the CDR3 DNA reads TGTGCCAGCAGTTTGATAGCGGGAGGGCCCTCCGAGCAGTACTTC. Looking up the rest from reference TRBV28 and TRBJ2-7 gives the full variable domain: DVKVTQSSRYLVKRTGEKVFLECVQDMDHENMFWYRQDPGLGLRLIYFSYDVKMKEKGDIPEGYSVSREKKERFSLILESASTNQTSMYLCASSLIAGGPSEQYFGPGTRLTVT.

This CDR3 reads CASSSETGYTEAFF. As DNA, the CDR3 is TGTGCCAGCAGTTCAGAAACAGGGTACACTGAAGCTTTCTTT. This chain joins TRBV6-5 and TRBJ1-1; weak D call: TRBD1 (6 bases). The ends were cut back, 4 bases at V and 3 bases at J, with 12 bases in the middle. There are 14 residues in the CDR3. Per the germline V gene, CDR1 is MNHEY and CDR2 is SVGAGI.

The chain uses TRBV6-1 and TRBJ2-5, with a weak D call TRBD2 (5 bases). This CDR3 spans 16 amino acids. Germline loops: CDR1 MNHNS, CDR2 SASEGT. V lost 4 bases to trimming and J lost 3 bases, with 18 bases between them. CDR3 residues: CASSGETRNRKETQYF. For the CDR3, the DNA is TGTGCCAGCAGTGGGGAGACAAGGAACCGGAAAGAGACCCAGTACTTC.

This chain uses TRBV9 with TRBJ2-1; 9 bases map to TRBD2. The CDR3 contains 15 residues. CDR1 SGDLS and CDR2 YYNGEE come from the germline V gene. V gave up 3 bases and J gave up 3 bases; unmatched junction bases: 4. CDR3 region: CASSASGNVYNEQFF. CDR3 nucleotide sequence: TGTGCCAGCAGCGCTAGCGGGAATGTCTACAATGAGCAGTTCTTC.

The V call is TRBV7-6, the J call TRBJ1-5; weak D call: TRBD1 (6 bases). This CDR3 region has 15 residues. Germline lookup yields CDR1 SGHVS and CDR2 FNYEAQ. The V and J ends lost 1 base and 4 bases respectively, with 11 bases between them. This CDR3 is CASSLEAGVNQPQHF. The DNA of the CDR3 is TGTGCCAGCAGCTTAGAAGCAGGGGTGAATCAGCCCCAGCATTTT. Full variable domain (rest looked up from reference TRBV7-6 and TRBJ1-5): GAGVSQSPRYKVTKRGQDVALRCDPISGHVSLYWYRQALGQGPEFLTYFNYEAQQDKSGLPNDRFSAERPEGSISTLTIQRTEQRDSAMYRCASSLEAGVNQPQHFGDGTRLSIL.

The gene calls are TRBV4-2 and TRBJ2-1; 8 bases align to TRBD2. Germline V CDR1 and CDR2: LGHNA, YNFKEQ. J was trimmed by 0 bases and V by 1 base; bases with no gene match: 5. The CDR3 is 17 amino acids. CDR3: CASSQVSGGPSYNEQFF. The CDR3 DNA follows: TGTGCCAGCAGCCAAGTTTCGGGAGGGCCCTCCTACAATGAGCAGTTCTTC.

The chain recombines TRBV5-1 with TRBJ2-7; D gene ambiguous. The length of the CDR3 is 13 residues. Trimming took off 4 bases at V and 1 base at J, with 9 bases between the two ends. Germline lookup yields CDR1 SGHRS and CDR2 YFSETQ. CDR3 sequence: CASSDGLSYEQYF. The CDR3 DNA sequence: TGCGCCAGCAGCGACGGGTTATCCTACGAGCAGTACTTC.